A selection of T cell receptor beta chains follows, all from one sample in a study of T cells in narcolepsy. Measured with immunoSEQ multiplex PCR; TCRdb has only the in-frame clones, and not every one. Here the sample spans 25,000 to 40,000 clones, roughly 90% being singletons. Material: CD45RA- memory CD4+ T cells from PBMCs. These receptors were collected from a human donor with narcolepsy. Each CDR3 is given with its conserved first and last residue. A D gene is named only where the DNA matches it firmly. A clone size is listed for some rows: how often the clone was seen (once, few, many), or a class if it is expanded.

TRBD1 | TRBJ2-7 | . | TRBV4-1 | TGCGCCAGCAGCCCCAGACAGGGGGCTTACGAGCAGTACTTC | CASSPRQGAYEQYF
. | TRBJ1-2 | few | TRBV6-5 | TGTGCCAGCAGTTACTCGAGGCAGGCCTCTGATGGCTACACCTTC | CASSYSRQASDGYTF
. | TRBJ1-2 | . | TRBV5-1 | TGCGCCAGCAGCTCCGGACTGAACTATGGCTACACCTTC | CASSSGLNYGYTF
. | TRBJ2-1 | . | TRBV5-4 | TGTGCCAGCAGCTCCGGGGGGACAGTGAACAATGAGCAGTTCTTC | CASSSGGTVNNEQFF
. | TRBJ1-2 | . | TRBV6-1 | TGTGCCAGCAGTCCATCCGGGGGGGGGAACTATGGCTACACCTTC | CASSPSGGGNYGYTF
TRBD1 | TRBJ2-7 | . | TRBV2 | TGTGCCAGCAGTTATATGGGACAGGGGAGGGACGAGCAGTACTTC | CASSYMGQGRDEQYF
. | TRBJ2-6 | . | TRBV28 | TGTGCCAGCAGTTTTATTGGGGGCGCGGGGGCCAACGTCCTGACTTTC | CASSFIGGAGANVLTF
TRBD1 | TRBJ1-1 | . | TRBV29-1 | TGCAGCGTGTGGACAGGCCTCCTCGCTGAAGCTTTCTTT | CSVWTGLLAEAFF
TRBD2 | TRBJ2-3 | few | TRBV18 | TGTGCCAGCTCATCTAGCGGGGTGGGCACAGATACGCAGTATTTT | CASSSSGVGTDTQYF
TRBD1 | TRBJ2-5 | . | TRBV18 | TGTGCCAGCTCACCACCGCGAGGGGGCGACTTCCAAGAGACCCAGTACTTC | CASSPPRGGDFQETQYF
. | TRBJ2-7 | . | TRBV10-3 | TGTGCCATCAATGACCGTCCTAAACCCTACGAGCAGTACTTC | CAINDRPKPYEQYF
TRBD1 | TRBJ2-7 | . | TRBV4-1 | TGCGCCAGCAGCCCACAGGGGGCGACCTACGAGCAGTACTTC | CASSPQGATYEQYF
. | TRBJ1-5 | . | TRBV7-8 | TGTGCCAGCAGCTTAGCTGGTAGTCAGGTGAATCAGCCCCAGCATTTT | CASSLAGSQVNQPQHF
TRBD2 | TRBJ2-1 | . | TRBV6-1 | TGTGCCAGCATGGAGCGGGGGGGCAATAATGAGCAGTTCTTC | CASMERGGNNEQFF
TRBD1 | TRBJ2-7 | . | TRBV14 | TGTGCCAGCAGCCCCTTCGACGGGACAGGGGTGCAGTACTTC | CASSPFDGTGVQYF
. | TRBJ1-4 | . | TRBV28 | TGTGCCAGCACTTCGGGGGGATATCTTGAAAAACTGTTTTTT | CASTSGGYLEKLFF
TRBD1 | TRBJ1-4 | . | TRBV7-9 | TGTGCCAGCAGCCGAAAAAGGACAGGGGTGGCGGTGGATGAAAAACTGTTTTTT | CASSRKRTGVAVDEKLFF
. | TRBJ2-7 | . | TRBV5-6 | TGTGCCAGCAGCTCCCGCTGGCAGGGGCCCACTAACGAGCAGTACTTC | CASSSRWQGPTNEQYF
TRBD1 | TRBJ2-7 | . | TRBV27 | TGTGCCAGCAGTTCTTGGCAGGGGGCCCACGAGCAGTACTTC | CASSSWQGAHEQYF
. | TRBJ2-1 | . | TRBV11-2 | TGTGCCAGCAGCTTAGGTGGCAGGGGAAGTGAGCAGTTCTTC | CASSLGGRGSEQFF
. | TRBJ2-7 | . | TRBV4-2 | TGTGCCAGCAGCCCTGAGGACTTTTCCTACGAGCAGTACTTC | CASSPEDFSYEQYF
TRBD2 | TRBJ2-7 | . | TRBV7-2 | TGTGCCAGCAGCGACAGGACTAGCGGGAGAATCTACGAGCAGTACTTC | CASSDRTSGRIYEQYF
. | TRBJ2-7 | . | TRBV27 | TGTGCCAGCAGTTCCCCGGGACTCAGCTACGAGCAGTACTTC | CASSSPGLSYEQYF
. | TRBJ2-5 | . | TRBV7-9 | TGTGCCAGCAGCTTAGAGGGTCGAGAGACCCAGTACTTC | CASSLEGRETQYF
TRBD2 | TRBJ2-5 | once | TRBV10-3 | TGTGCCATCTCTAGCGGGGGTTCTGTAGAGACCCAGTACTTC | CAISSGGSVETQYF
TRBD2 | TRBJ2-1 | . | TRBV30 | TGTGCCTGGAGTGTAAGTCAGGTAGCGGGAGGTATGCTCAATGAGCAGTTCTTC | CAWSVSQVAGGMLNEQFF
. | TRBJ2-7 | . | TRBV11-2 | TGTGCCAGCACGAGTACCCACCTCTACGAGCAGTACTTC | CASTSTHLYEQYF
TRBD1 | TRBJ2-2 | . | TRBV2 | TGTGCCAGCTCCCTGGACAGGCGATTTCCCAGCGGGGAGCTGTTTTTT | CASSLDRRFPSGELFF
TRBD2 | TRBJ2-1 | . | TRBV6-1 | TGTGCCAGCAGCCGGGGGACTAGTACCTACAATGAGCAGTTCTTC | CASSRGTSTYNEQFF
. | TRBJ2-2 | . | TRBV2 | TGTGCCGCCAGCAAATCTCCGACGGAGCTGTTTTTT | CAASKSPTELFF
TRBD1 | TRBJ2-7 | . | TRBV2 | TGTGCCAGCAGTGACAGGACAGGAACCTACGAGCAGTACTTC | CASSDRTGTYEQYF
. | TRBJ2-3 | . | TRBV7-2 | TGTGCCAGCAGCTTAGAGGGGAGCGGAGCCGTTAAAGATACGCAGTATTTT | CASSLEGSGAVKDTQYF
TRBD1 | TRBJ2-5 | once | TRBV9 | TGTGCCAGCAGCGTAGAGGGACAGGGATTGACCCAGTACTTC | CASSVEGQGLTQYF
. | TRBJ2-7 | . | TRBV30 | TGTGCCTGGAGTGTCCCATGGACACCTAGCTCCTACGAGCAGTACTTC | CAWSVPWTPSSYEQYF
. | TRBJ1-4 | . | TRBV7-9 | TGTGCCAGCAGCTTTAGGGGCGCGGGTGAAAAACTGTTTTTT | CASSFRGAGEKLFF
. | TRBJ2-7 | . | TRBV11-2 | TGTGCCAGCAGCTTAGATCTAGTAACGTCCTACGAGCAGTACTTC | CASSLDLVTSYEQYF
. | TRBJ1-3 | . | TRBV7-9 | TGTGCCAGCAGCTCCTTTGCGGGTAGCGGAAACACCATATATTTT | CASSSFAGSGNTIYF
. | TRBJ2-3 | . | TRBV7-2 | TGTGCCAGCAGCTTCTCAAGGGATACGCAGTATTTT | CASSFSRDTQYF
. | TRBJ2-2 | few | TRBV5-6 | TGTGCCAGCAGCTTGGGCATGGGAACCACCGGGGAGCTGTTTTTT | CASSLGMGTTGELFF
. | TRBJ2-3 | . | TRBV5-1 | TGCGCCAGCAGCTCTCGACCGAGCGCTAGCACAGATGCGCAGTATTTT | CASSSRPSASTDAQYF
. | TRBJ2-3 | . | TRBV25-1 | TGTGCCAGCAGTGAATACGAGGGGATGGGGACAGATACGCAGTATTTT | CASSEYEGMGTDTQYF
. | TRBJ2-4 | . | TRBV10-3 | TGTGCCATCAGTGAGTCCGGACTTTCCCTAGCCAAAAACATTCAGTACTTC | CAISESGLSLAKNIQYF
. | TRBJ1-5 | . | TRBV7-2 | TGTGCCAGCAGCTGGGTTCCTAGGGAAAATCAGCCCCAGCATTTT | CASSWVPRENQPQHF
. | TRBJ2-7 | . | TRBV5-6 | TGTGCCAGCAGCTTGGAGCCGGGAATCCCCGAGCAGTACTTC | CASSLEPGIPEQYF
TRBD1 | TRBJ2-7 | . | TRBV6-6 | TGTGCCAGCAGTTACGGCAGGGGGCTCAGCGAGCAGTACTTC | CASSYGRGLSEQYF